The 28 T cell receptor beta chains below were found in one sample sequenced in a study of cytomegalovirus exposure and HLA in healthy donors. Primers included in the PCR were 60 Vbeta and 13 Jbeta primers. Sequenced by immunoSEQ multiplex PCR; TCRdb stores in-frame clones only, minus some. Among some 62,000 clones listed, 80% to 90% were seen once. The source material was PBMCs. The source of these receptors is a man aged 18 to 35 in good health and CMV-seronegative.

CDR3: CASRSGLTEAFF. CDR3 nucleotide sequence: TGTGCCAGCAGGTCCGGTTTAACTGAAGCTTTCTTT. The chain is built from TRBV6-6 and TRBJ1-1; D gene unclear. The V end lost 6 bases, the J end lost 5 bases, and 10 bases lay between the germline ends. The CDR3 is 12 amino acids. Germline lookup yields CDR1 MNHNY and CDR2 SVGAGI (reference sequence).

The V and J genes are TRBV2 and TRBJ2-1; 12 positions agree with TRBD2. Trimming cost V 7 bases and J 7 bases; bases outside gene matches: 8. The CDR3 is 15 amino acids. Looked up from germline, CDR1 is SNHLY and CDR2 is FYNNEI. In nucleotides, the CDR3 is TGTGCCAGCATGGAGCTAGCGGGGGGGCCTAATGAGCAGTTCTTC. It is translated as CASMELAGGPNEQFF.

The genes are TRBV30 and TRBJ1-1; 7 bases fit TRBD1. Losses at the gene ends were 8 bases for V and 0 bases for J; bases not matched to a gene: 3. The CDR3 sequence is 12 residues long. The germline CDR1 and CDR2 sequences are GTSNPN and SVGIG (reference sequence). CDR3 bases: TGTGCCCGGACAGGCTTGAACACTGAAGCTTTCTTT. This translates into CARTGLNTEAFF.

J is TRBJ2-1 and V is TRBV5-4, with 9 bases aligning to TRBD2. CDR3 length: 17 residues. Per germline, CDR1 SGHNT and CDR2 YYREEE (reference sequence). Trimming took 0 bases from V and 7 from J; bases not matched to a gene: 11. The CDR3 spells CASSLAEVAGGLNEQFF. In nucleotides, the CDR3 is TGTGCCAGCAGCTTGGCCGAGGTTGCGGGGGGGCTAAATGAGCAGTTCTTC. The full variable domain, completed using reference TRBV5-4 and TRBJ2-1, is ETGVTQSPTHLIKTRGQQVTLRCSSQSGHNTVSWYQQALGQGPQFIFQYYREEENGRGNFPPRFSGLQFPNYSSELNVNALELDDSALYLCASSLAEVAGGLNEQFFGPGTRLTVL.

This sequence joins TRBV5-1 and TRBJ1-2, with TRBD1 matching 7 bases. The germline gives CDR1 SGHRS, CDR2 YFSETQ. J gave up 8 bases and V 3 bases, and 7 bases lay outside the gene matches. The CDR3 is made up of 13 amino acids. The CDR3 region has the DNA TGCGCCAGCAGCTCGGACAGGAGCTCGGGCTACACCTTC. This codes for CASSSDRSSGYTF. Full variable domain (rest looked up from reference TRBV5-1 and TRBJ1-2): KAGVTQTPRYLIKTRGQQVTLSCSPISGHRSVSWYQQTPGQGLQFLFEYFSETQRNKGNFPGRFSGRQFSNSRSEMNVSTLELGDSALYLCASSSDRSSGYTFGSGTRLTVV.

The chain combines TRBV7-2 with TRBJ2-7; 8 bases agree with TRBD1. Germline CDR1 and CDR2: SGHTA and FQGNSA. This CDR3 comprises 15 residues. After removal of 5 bases from V and 6 bases from J, the junction contained 12 bases not matched to a gene. DNA of the CDR3: TGTGCCAGCAGCCCCGGCCCAGGGGGCGCATTCGAGCAGTACTTC. As protein: CASSPGPGGAFEQYF.

The rearrangement links TRBV5-1 to TRBJ2-1, with TRBD2 matching 7 bases. Germline values: CDR1 SGHRS, CDR2 YFSETQ. Trimming at V came to 3 bases and at J to 4 bases, leaving 1 base not matched to a gene. CDR3 length: 13 residues. CDR3 amino acids: CASSWRGYNEQFF. CDR3 bases: TGCGCCAGCAGCTGGCGGGGGTACAATGAGCAGTTCTTC.

The CDR3 is CASSQNRAGELFF. Written as DNA, the CDR3 is TGTGCCAGCAGCCAGAACAGGGCCGGGGAGCTGTTTTTT. The V call is TRBV14, the J call TRBJ2-2, with a weak D call TRBD1 (6 bases). The ends were cut back, 3 bases at V and 6 bases at J, with 8 bases in the middle. The CDR3 consists of 13 residues. The germline V gene encodes CDR1 SGHDN and CDR2 FVKESK.

This clone came up a few times. V usage is TRBV4-1 and J usage is TRBJ2-1, with 10 bases aligning to TRBD2. This CDR3 region has 17 residues. Germline assignment: CDR1 MGHRA and CDR2 YSYEKL. V lost 3 bases and J lost 6; bases outside the gene matches: 11. CDR3 protein: CASSHPSGGASLNEQFF. The CDR3 DNA reads TGCGCCAGCAGCCATCCAAGCGGGGGGGCATCTCTCAATGAGCAGTTCTTC.

The chain is built from TRBV29-1 and TRBJ1-2; 11 bases match TRBD1. V trimming: 7 bases; J trimming: 4 bases; junction bases outside the gene matches: 5. Germline assignment: CDR1 SQVTM and CDR2 ANQGSEA. This CDR3 has 13 amino acids. The chain's CDR3 is CSAGTGGGYGYTF. CDR3 in DNA: TGCAGCGCTGGGACAGGGGGTGGCTATGGCTACACCTTC.

The chain employs TRBV6-6 and TRBJ1-2; D call uncertain. The ends were cut back, 4 bases at V and 6 bases at J, with 9 bases in the middle. Germline V gene data show CDR1 as MNHNY and CDR2 as SVGAGI (reference sequence). The CDR3 has 12 residues. The CDR3, as DNA: TGTGCCAGCAGTTCCGGGAGGGATGGCTACACCTTC. Its protein is CASSSGRDGYTF.

This clone was seen a single time. This chain connects TRBV2 to TRBJ1-5; D remains ambiguous. Between the trimmed V and J ends, which lost 5 bases and 5 bases, there was a span of 10 bases. The CDR3 covers 13 residues. Looked up from germline, CDR1 is SNHLY and CDR2 is FYNNEI. This CDR3 reads CASSYGGDQPQHF. In DNA, the CDR3 is TGTGCCAGCAGTTACGGTGGAGATCAGCCCCAGCATTTT.

This rearrangement joins TRBV14 to TRBJ2-2, with a possible D match to TRBD2 (5 bases). Germline V CDR1 and CDR2: SGHDN, FVKESK. V gave up 0 bases and J gave up 6 bases, with 11 bases separating them. The CDR3 runs to 15 residues. DNA for the CDR3: TGTGCCAGCAGCCAAGACCCGCGAGGGTCCGGGGAGCTGTTTTTT. Protein: CASSQDPRGSGELFF.

The chain uses TRBV7-2 and TRBJ1-3, with a possible D match to TRBD1 (6 bases). CDR3 length equals 16 residues. Looked up from germline, CDR1 is SGHTA and CDR2 is FQGNSA. Trimming removed 3 bases from V and 0 bases from J, with 12 bases in between. The CDR3 coding sequence is TGTGCCAGCAGCTTCTCACAGGGCGACTCTGGAAACACCATATATTTT. This translates into CASSFSQGDSGNTIYF.

This clone was seen a handful of times. The CDR3 here is CASSITGVGYGYTF. Here the CDR3 DNA reads TGTGCCAGCAGCATAACAGGGGTCGGCTATGGCTACACCTTC. The V call is TRBV7-2, the J call TRBJ1-2; the match to TRBD1 covers 7 bases. Trimming removed 5 bases from V and 4 bases from J; junction bases left unmatched: 7. CDR1 is SGHTA and CDR2 is FQGNSA in the germline V gene. There are 14 residues in the CDR3.

V gene TRBV2 combines with J gene TRBJ1-4, with D possibly TRBD1 on 5 matching bases. V lost 7 bases to trimming and J lost 8 bases, with 14 bases between them. The CDR3 covers 13 residues. Germline V gene lookup returns CDR1 SNHLY and CDR2 FYNNEI. The CDR3 loop is CASMWRAGEKLFF. CDR3 DNA sequence: TGTGCCAGCATGTGGAGAGCAGGGGAAAAACTGTTTTTT.

The V gene is TRBV30, the J gene TRBJ1-1, with 7 bases lining up with TRBD1. V dropped 3 bases and J dropped 6; count of bases not matched to a gene: 1. The CDR3 is 11 residues long. Germline V gene data show CDR1 as GTSNPN and CDR2 as SVGIG (reference sequence). The CDR3 sequence is CAWRGQSEAFF. DNA for the CDR3: TGTGCCTGGAGGGGACAGTCTGAAGCTTTCTTT. The full variable domain, with the rest looked up from reference TRBV30 and TRBJ1-1, is SQTIHQWPATLVQPVGSPLSLECTVEGTSNPNLYWYRQAAGRGLQLLFYSVGIGQISSEVPQNLSASRPQDRQFILSSKKLLLSDSGFYLCAWRGQSEAFFGQGTRLTVV.

The genes are TRBV2 and TRBJ2-7; a weak D match, TRBD1 (6 bases). Trimming removed 7 bases at V and 9 bases at J, with 13 bases between. The CDR3 runs 11 residues. CDR1 is SNHLY and CDR2 is FYNNEI in the germline V gene. The DNA of the CDR3 is TGTGCCAGCACAGACTCAGGGGTGCAGTACTTC. Translation: CASTDSGVQYF.

The J gene is TRBJ2-1, the V gene TRBV7-8; D may be TRBD1 (5 bases). Germline V gene sequence: CDR1 SGHVS, CDR2 FQNEAQ. Between the trimmed V and J ends, which lost 2 bases and 5 bases, there was a span of 10 bases. The CDR3 has 14 amino acids. CDR3 DNA sequence: TGTGCCAGCAGCTTATCTCCAGGGAACAATGAGCAGTTCTTC. This sequence encodes CASSLSPGNNEQFF.

This sequence joins TRBV10-1 and TRBJ2-1, with D perhaps TRBD1 (6 bases). From germline, CDR1 is WNHNN and CDR2 SYGVQD (reference sequence). Trimming pared 6 bases from V and 0 bases from J, leaving 12 bases between. The CDR3 consists of 15 residues. The CDR3 bases are TGCGCCAGCAGCAGGGACATGAGCTCCTACAATGAGCAGTTCTTC. Translation: CASSRDMSSYNEQFF.

This chain joins TRBV4-1 and TRBJ1-4; 7 bases match TRBD1. Trimming at V came to 3 bases and at J to 10 bases, leaving 17 bases not matched to a gene. This CDR3 has 17 residues. Germline CDR1 and CDR2: MGHRA and YSYEKL. DNA for the CDR3: TGCGCCAGCAGCCAGGGGGCTCCCCGGGACAGCAAGGGAAAACTGTTTTTT. Translation: CASSQGAPRDSKGKLFF.

V usage is TRBV5-4 and J usage is TRBJ2-1; 7 bases align to TRBD1. Per the germline V gene, CDR1 is SGHNT and CDR2 is YYREEE (reference sequence). The V segment lost 4 bases and the J segment 0 bases; nucleotides outside the gene matches: 4. The CDR3 is made up of 15 amino acids. The CDR3 here is CASSPTGSSYNEQFF. CDR3 coding DNA: TGTGCCAGCAGCCCGACAGGGAGCTCCTACAATGAGCAGTTCTTC.

The chain links TRBV6-5 to TRBJ1-5; D gene unclear. Germline values: CDR1 MNHEY, CDR2 SVGAGI. Trimming cost V 5 bases and J 0 bases, with 5 bases left between them. CDR3 length equals 13 residues. CDR3 bases: TGTGCCAGCAGTCGTTCTAGCAATCAGCCCCAGCATTTT. This encodes CASSRSSNQPQHF.

Written as DNA, the CDR3 is TGTGCCAGCAGCTTGTGGGACAGTAATTCACCCCTCCACTTT. As protein: CASSLWDSNSPLHF. The V and J genes are TRBV7-9 and TRBJ1-6; 7 bases map to TRBD1. V shed 3 bases and J 6 bases; nucleotides not matched to a gene: 2. Germline CDR1 SEHNR, CDR2 FQNEAQ (reference sequence). The CDR3 extends over 14 amino acids.

The CDR3 region has the DNA TGTGCCAGCAGCTCGGACAGGGGTAATTCACCCCTCCACTTT. Translating gives CASSSDRGNSPLHF. This sequence joins TRBV7-2 and TRBJ1-6, with TRBD1 identical over 9 bases. Germline V CDR1 and CDR2: SGHTA, FQGNSA. Trimming at V came to 4 bases and at J to 6 bases, leaving 1 base not matched to a gene. CDR3 length: 14 residues. Complete variable domain (other parts from reference TRBV7-2 and TRBJ1-6): GAGVSQSPSNKVTEKGKDVELRCDPISGHTALYWYRQSLGQGLEFLIYFQGNSAPDKSGLPSDRFSAERTGGSVSTLTIQRTQQEDSAVYLCASSSDRGNSPLHFGNGTRLTVT.

The rearrangement uses TRBV2 and TRBJ1-6, with D perhaps TRBD1 (5 bases). CDR1 SNHLY and CDR2 FYNNEI come from the germline V gene. The CDR3 is made up of 16 amino acids. Trimming pared 0 bases from V and 6 bases from J, leaving 12 bases between. The CDR3 sequence: CASSEAPDSFNSPLHF. The CDR3 bases are TGTGCCAGCAGTGAAGCCCCAGACAGTTTTAATTCACCCCTCCACTTT.

V usage is TRBV19 and J usage is TRBJ1-2; D gene uncertain. The CDR3 is made up of 11 amino acids. Germline CDR1 and CDR2: LNHDA and SQIVND (reference sequence). Trimming took off 1 base at V and 7 bases at J, with 4 bases between the two ends. CDR3 sequence reads: CASSIGSGYTF. CDR3 DNA: TGTGCCAGTAGTATAGGCAGTGGCTACACCTTC.

This rearrangement joins TRBV28 to TRBJ2-3, with TRBD1 as a possible D gene (6 bases). Germline assignment: CDR1 MDHEN and CDR2 SYDVKM. Trimming left V 3 bases short and J 0 bases short, with 10 bases between. CDR3 length: 15 residues. CDR3: CASSFKDRSTDTQYF. The CDR3 DNA is TGTGCCAGCAGTTTCAAGGACAGAAGCACAGATACGCAGTATTTT.